This T cell receptor beta chain was documented in a study of post-analysis software for immune sequencing data (dated by TCRdb to about 2015). General notes on the study: Recorded disease courses included relapsing-remitting, secondary progressive and progressive-relapsing multiple sclerosis, with some patients lacking subtype annotation. A subset of samples was prepared in parallel using single-end sample barcoding, then pooled and co-amplified after Illumina adapter ligation. The patient repertoires were compared against 11 previously published healthy control repertoires obtained from donors aged 6 to 25 years.

To demonstrate the VDJtools post-analysis software, TCR beta repertoires were profiled from the peripheral blood of roughly 12 young patients with multiple sclerosis. The patients with multiple sclerosis were children and adolescents between roughly 6 and 17 years of age. On this clonotype: Its antigen has not been determined. No base-level quality is on record; no much larger clone is a single base apart.

Including cysteine and phenylalanine, the CDR3 has 16 amino acids. The read is trimmed to its CDR3 DNA, 48 bases read in frame from base 1. The V end gives up 0 bases and the J end 1 base, leaving 8 bases in the junction not matched to a gene. As encoded in the germline V gene (reference sequence), CDR1 is DFQATT while CDR2 is SNEGSKA. The study at large found these results: The multiple sclerosis patient group was slightly younger than the control group. Patients showed significantly higher frequencies than controls for roughly five TRBV segments, among them TRBV5-6, TRBV5-1 and TRBV20-1. Multiple sclerosis patients had significantly lower normalized Chao1 diversity than controls, a result that suggests substantial peripheral T-cell clonal expansion. When samples were clustered directly using the F measure, samples prepared in the same batch co-clustered strongly, which prompted a batch-effect correction.

Libraries came from PCR. TCRdb lists the instrument as Illumina HiSeq 2500. To reduce PCR and sequencing biases, unique molecular identifiers were incorporated into the TCR beta cDNA libraries. Approximately 500,000 cDNA molecules were obtained for every 1 to 10 million input T cells, so each molecule roughly corresponded to one T cell. The same protocol used for the earlier healthy control dataset was applied to prepare and sequence the patient libraries. Within a given batch, samples were prepared together, multiplexed and sequenced on the same HiSeq lane. Per the authors' processing: MIGEC handled the raw barcoded reads, throwing out single-read molecular identifier groups before consensus assembly and CDR3 extraction. Clonotype tables were post-analysed with VDJtools, and diversity was normalized by down-sampling all datasets to the smallest sample size. In repertoire overlap clustering, CDR3 amino acid sequences, but not nucleotide sequences, were matched to correct batch-related cross-sample contamination. TCRdb reran the public reads through fastp at Q25 and MiXCR, keeping productive beta chains. Duplicate CDR3 protein sequences are folded into a single record with the most common DNA and genes. The V and J calls here are based on TCRdb, not the publication. This sample comprises about 820,000 distinct CDR3 sequences, 53% of them detected only once. The ten largest account for approximately 4.3% of the sample.

The source of this sequence is a girl aged 5 to 17 with multiple sclerosis. Sequencing was done on a sample of blood. In this chain, TRBV20-1 is recombined with TRBJ2-5, and 7 junction bases match TRBD1. CDR3 sequence: CSARDFDKGAQETQYF. The DNA sequence is TGCAGTGCTAGAGATTTCGATAAGGGGGCCCAAGAGACCCAGTACTTC.